This T cell receptor beta chain was sequenced in a study of blood T cell repertoires in COVID-19. TCRdb's copy holds only in-frame clones and misses some; the assay was immunoSEQ multiplex PCR. The sample has under 140,000 clones; about three quarters are singletons. Trimming at V came to 3 bases and at J to 8 bases, leaving 9 bases not matched to a gene. CDR1 MNHEY and CDR2 SMNVEV come from the germline V gene (reference sequence). This CDR3 is built from 15 residues. The sample comprised peripheral blood. This rearrangement joins TRBV27 to TRBJ1-3, with 8 bases fitting TRBD1. This TCR came from an elderly woman with active or convalescent COVID-19. The DNA for the CDR3 is TGTGCCAGCAGTTTTAGCAGGGGGCGAGGATACACCATATATTTT. Protein sequence: CASSFSRGRGYTIYF.